These 32 T cell receptor beta chains were sequenced from one sample in a study of blood T cell repertoires in COVID-19. TCRdb's copy holds only in-frame clones and misses some; the assay was immunoSEQ multiplex PCR. Of 150,000 to 200,000 clones in the sample, approximately 80% were seen once. Sample: peripheral blood. The receptors were sampled from a human donor in a cohort sampled during active COVID-19.

The rearrangement uses TRBV15 and TRBJ1-5; possible D gene TRBD1, 6 bases. V was shortened by 3 bases and J by 2 bases, with 11 bases between the two germline ends. The CDR3 extends over 15 amino acids. CDR1 and CDR2 (germline): LNHNV, YYDKDF (reference sequence). The CDR3 here is CATSRGKGGNQPQHF. CDR3 nucleotide sequence: TGTGCCACCAGCAGGGGGAAGGGGGGCAATCAGCCCCAGCATTTT.

This clone was detected a few times. The chain combines TRBV5-5 with TRBJ2-1; 10 bases match TRBD2. J was trimmed by 4 bases and V by 1 base; bases with no gene match: 2. The V gene's germline CDR1 is SGHKS and CDR2 YYEKEE (reference sequence). The CDR3 is 15 residues long. The CDR3 sequence: CASSLLLAGYNEQFF. Written as DNA, the CDR3 is TGTGCCAGCAGCTTGTTACTAGCGGGGTACAATGAGCAGTTCTTC.

V usage is TRBV18 and J usage is TRBJ2-2; TRBD2 matches at 8 bases. V lost 3 bases to trimming and J lost 4 bases; unmatched junction nucleotides: 10. In germline, CDR1 is KGHSH, CDR2 LQKENI. The CDR3 has 17 residues. The CDR3 DNA reads as TGTGCCAGCTCACCGAGGGTCAGCGGGGGAGTCACCGGGGAGCTGTTTTTT. Its protein is CASSPRVSGGVTGELFF.

The rearrangement links TRBV9 to TRBJ1-4, with D possibly being TRBD1 (6 bases). Germline loops: CDR1 SGDLS, CDR2 YYNGEE. The CDR3 runs to 16 residues. Trimming took 3 bases from V and 6 from J, leaving 18 bases between them. For the CDR3, the DNA is TGTGCCAGCAGCGCCGGACAGCCAGTAGTCCATGAAAAACTGTTTTTT. This codes for CASSAGQPVVHEKLFF.

As DNA, the CDR3 is TGTGCCAGCAGCTTAGCGCCCAGCGGGAGTACAGATACGCAGTATTTT. Translated, it gives CASSLAPSGSTDTQYF. The chain recombines TRBV7-2 with TRBJ2-3; 8 bases match TRBD2. V was pared by 0 bases and J by 3 bases, with 5 bases of the junction left unmatched. In germline, CDR1 is SGHTA, CDR2 FQGNSA. The CDR3 is made up of 16 amino acids.

The chain employs TRBV28 and TRBJ1-4; maybe TRBD1 (6 bases). The V gene lost 7 bases and the J gene lost 10 bases, with 19 bases spanning the gap. The CDR3 runs to 14 residues. Germline V lookup: CDR1 MDHEN, CDR2 SYDVKM. The CDR3 nucleotides read TGTGCCAGCAACCGGGGCAGGGGTATTGGAAAACTGTTTTTT. Amino acids: CASNRGRGIGKLFF.

This clone has only one observation. DNA of the CDR3: TGTGCCAGCAGTTTGCGTCACAGGGCTAACACTGAAGCTTTCTTT. Translating it yields CASSLRHRANTEAFF. V is TRBV27 and J is TRBJ1-1; D perhaps matches TRBD1 (6 bases). The V end was cut by 3 bases, the J end by 2 bases, with 13 bases between. Germline V CDR1 and CDR2: MNHEY, SMNVEV (reference sequence). The CDR3 runs 15 residues.

This chain uses TRBV7-9 with TRBJ1-5; D gene uncertain. The germline V gene has CDR1 SEHNR and CDR2 FQNEAQ (reference sequence). V lost 1 base and J lost 6, with 4 bases in between. The CDR3 has 12 residues. CDR3 amino acids: CASSLVGQPQHF. The CDR3 nucleotides are TGTGCCAGCAGCTTAGTCGGTCAGCCCCAGCATTTT.

In its sample, this clone was seen a few times. The chain recombines TRBV9 with TRBJ2-2; 7 positions match TRBD1. This CDR3 is built from 16 residues. V lost 0 bases, J lost 3 bases, and 5 bases stayed unmatched. Germline loops: CDR1 SGDLS, CDR2 YYNGEE. As DNA, the CDR3 is TGTGCCAGCAGCGTAGGGAAGGGGGCGTACACCGGGGAGCTGTTTTTT. Translated, it gives CASSVGKGAYTGELFF.

V and J are TRBV3-1 (or the pseudogene TRBV3-2) and TRBJ2-3; TRBD2 matches at 11 bases. Germline assignment: CDR1 LGHDT and CDR2 YNNKEL (reference sequence). Trimming removed 7 bases from V and 3 bases from J; junction bases left unmatched: 15. This CDR3 has 18 residues. The CDR3 DNA sequence: TGTGCCAGCACGTTCCTCCCGAAGACTAGCGGGAAGACAGATACGCAGTATTTT. Translation gives CASTFLPKTSGKTDTQYF.

The chain is built from TRBV27 and TRBJ1-1; D is unclear. CDR1 is MNHEY, CDR2 SMNVEV, per germline (reference sequence). Trimming removed 4 bases from V and 1 base from J, with 7 bases in between. The CDR3 consists of 13 residues. The CDR3 sequence is CASSYSENTEAFF. The CDR3 DNA sequence: TGTGCCAGCAGTTATTCAGAGAACACTGAAGCTTTCTTT.

The V and J genes are TRBV9 and TRBJ1-1; a possible D gene is TRBD1 (6 bases). Germline V lookup: CDR1 SGDLS, CDR2 YYNGEE. V lost 0 bases and J 3 bases, leaving 6 bases between the germline ends. This CDR3 has 13 amino acids. The DNA of the CDR3 is TGTGCCAGCAGCGTAGGACAGGACACTGAAGCTTTCTTT. Its translation: CASSVGQDTEAFF.

The J gene is TRBJ2-6, the V gene TRBV7-8, with D possibly matching TRBD1 (6 bases). V was cut by 1 base and J by 7 bases, with 11 bases left in between. Per the germline V gene, CDR1 is SGHVS and CDR2 is FQNEAQ. There are 15 residues in the CDR3. The CDR3 DNA follows: TGTGCCAGCAGCTTAGGGCTAGGGACAGCCAACGTCCTGACTTTC. Translated, it gives CASSLGLGTANVLTF.

The chain carries TRBV6-6 and TRBJ2-1; 7 bases are shared with TRBD2. V shed 5 bases, J shed 4 bases, and the junction held 20 bases outside the gene matches. Per germline, CDR1 MNHNY and CDR2 SVGAGI (reference sequence). The CDR3 contains 19 residues. CDR3: CASSPRIGVGGVSYNEQFF. CDR3 nucleotide sequence: TGTGCCAGCAGTCCCAGAATTGGGGTTGGGGGGGTTTCATACAATGAGCAGTTCTTC.

This chain links TRBV15 with TRBJ1-2, with a tentative D call TRBD1 (6 bases). The CDR3 is 14 residues long. Trimming pared 5 bases from V and 5 bases from J, leaving 15 bases between. Germline CDR1 and CDR2: LNHNV and YYDKDF (reference sequence). The CDR3 DNA is TGTGCCACCAGCTCCCCCGACAGGTTGTATGGCTACACCTTC. It yields the protein CATSSPDRLYGYTF.

A word on this clone: The junction differs from germline at one of its ends, possibly a read error. This rearrangement joins TRBV7-2 to TRBJ1-6, with TRBD1 identical over 10 bases. CDR3 length: 13 amino acids. Germline V gene data show CDR1 as SGHTA and CDR2 as FQGNSA. The CDR3 sequence: CASSPGQGFSLDF. CDR3 DNA: TGTGCCAGCAGCCCGGGACAGGGGTTTAGTCTCGACTTT.

This chain connects TRBV25-1 to TRBJ2-7, with TRBD2 matching 7 bases. The length of the CDR3 is 16 residues. V lost 4 bases and J lost 0; bases outside the gene matches: 9. Germline lookup yields CDR1 MGHDK and CDR2 SYGVNS. CDR3 amino acids: CASSAGSGTNSYEQYF. In DNA, the CDR3 is TGTGCCAGCAGTGCTGGTTCCGGGACTAACTCCTACGAGCAGTACTTC.

The chain is built from TRBV18 and TRBJ2-7, with D maybe TRBD1 (6 bases). Germline CDR1 KGHSH, CDR2 LQKENI. The CDR3 has 14 residues. Deletions cut 3 bases from V and 4 bases from J, with 13 bases between. This chain's CDR3 is CASSPPGTPYEQYF. CDR3 DNA sequence: TGTGCCAGCTCACCCCCCGGGACACCTTACGAGCAGTACTTC.

The rearrangement uses TRBV24-1 and TRBJ2-7; no clear D. Germline loops: CDR1 KGHDR, CDR2 SFDVKD. V gave up 4 bases and J gave up 3 bases, with 3 bases separating them. This CDR3 is 11 amino acids long. CDR3 nucleotide sequence: TGTGCCACCAGTGACCTCTACGAGCAGTACTTC. This encodes CATSDLYEQYF.

This clone appeared once. This chain uses TRBV19 with TRBJ1-1; 9 bases are a match to TRBD1. The ends lost 5 bases at V and 5 bases at J; junction bases unmatched: 9. This CDR3 has 15 amino acids. Germline lookup yields CDR1 LNHDA and CDR2 SQIVND (reference sequence). The CDR3 loop is CASSWGQGFWTEAFF. The CDR3 DNA reads as TGTGCCAGTAGTTGGGGACAGGGTTTTTGGACTGAAGCTTTCTTT.

V and J are TRBV30 and TRBJ2-4, with 10 bases identical to TRBD2. V shed 2 bases, J shed 0 bases, and the junction held 13 bases outside the gene matches. Per germline, CDR1 GTSNPN and CDR2 SVGIG (reference sequence). The CDR3 spans 19 residues. CDR3 loop: CAWSSHSGRSPLAKNIQYF. DNA of the CDR3: TGTGCCTGGAGTTCACATAGCGGGAGGTCCCCGTTAGCCAAAAACATTCAGTACTTC.

The rearrangement uses TRBV2 and TRBJ2-1, with 7 bases aligning to TRBD2. The V and J ends lost 8 bases and 0 bases, in that order; junction bases with no gene match: 10. CDR1 SNHLY and CDR2 FYNNEI come from the germline V gene. The CDR3 covers 16 residues. The CDR3 coding sequence is TGTGCCAGCGCCCCTAGCGGAGGGAGCTCCTACAATGAGCAGTTCTTC. It yields the protein CASAPSGGSSYNEQFF.

Only one count was recorded for this clone. The chain joins TRBV2 to TRBJ1-2; no reliable D call. The CDR3 loop spans 15 amino acids. Germline loops: CDR1 SNHLY, CDR2 FYNNEI. V lost 6 bases to trimming and J lost 8 bases, with 22 bases between them. This CDR3 reads CASSVEGSIPGGYTF. The CDR3 nucleotides read TGTGCCAGCAGCGTAGAGGGTAGTATTCCCGGAGGCTACACCTTC.

The rearrangement joins TRBV7-6 to TRBJ1-4; 9 bases fit TRBD1. The CDR3 runs 16 residues. V lost 1 base and J lost 2; bases outside the gene matches: 2. CDR1 and CDR2 (germline): SGHVS, FNYEAQ. CDR3 region: CASSLGGQGTNEKLFF. Written as DNA, the CDR3 is TGTGCCAGCAGCTTAGGGGGACAGGGTACTAATGAAAAACTGTTTTTT.

The J gene is TRBJ1-4, the V gene TRBV6-5; D may be TRBD1 (6 bases). Germline V gene lookup returns CDR1 MNHEY and CDR2 SVGAGI. This CDR3 contains 14 residues. Between the trimmed V and J ends, which lost 6 bases and 7 bases, there was a span of 15 bases. CDR3 region: CASRDSTLGEKLFF. CDR3 nucleotide sequence: TGTGCCAGCAGGGACAGCACCTTGGGTGAAAAACTGTTTTTT.

This chain uses TRBV6-6 with TRBJ1-1, with no clear D. Trimming stripped 7 bases from V and 4 bases from J, with 16 bases between. The CDR3 runs to 14 residues. The V gene's germline CDR1 is MNHNY and CDR2 SVGAGI (reference sequence). Here the CDR3 DNA reads TGTGCCAGCATTCGGGGAGCACTGGGCACTGAAGCTTTCTTT. Amino acid sequence: CASIRGALGTEAFF.

V usage is TRBV5-6 and J usage is TRBJ2-7; D is perhaps TRBD2 (6 bases). With 0 bases removed from V and 3 bases from J, the gap between germline ends came to 16 bases. The CDR3 loop spans 16 amino acids. Germline assignment: CDR1 SGHDT and CDR2 YYEEEE. The CDR3 DNA reads TGTGCCAGCAGCTTGGCGGCGCGGCGGGATGGCTACGAGCAGTACTTC. It specifies CASSLAARRDGYEQYF.

In DNA, the CDR3 is TGCGCCAGCAGCCAGAGCTTTAAGTCTTACAATGAGCAGTTCTTC. This gives the protein CASSQSFKSYNEQFF. The chain joins TRBV4-1 to TRBJ2-1; D gene ambiguous. CDR1 and CDR2 (germline): MGHRA, YSYEKL. Between the trimmed V and J ends, which lost 3 bases and 4 bases, there was a span of 13 bases. The CDR3 has 15 amino acids.

The chain links TRBV27 to TRBJ2-2; TRBD1 might be the D (6 bases). The CDR3 sequence is 16 residues long. CDR1 and CDR2 from the germline V gene are MNHEY and SMNVEV (reference sequence). V lost 3 bases and J 2 bases, leaving 13 bases between the germline ends. In nucleotides, the CDR3 is TGTGCCAGCAGTTTCAGAGGGACACTTAACACCGGGGAGCTGTTTTTT. Protein sequence: CASSFRGTLNTGELFF.

This chain links TRBV27 with TRBJ2-5; TRBD1 aligns across 7 bases. The CDR3 spans 14 residues. From germline, CDR1 is MNHEY and CDR2 SMNVEV (reference sequence). V dropped 6 bases and J dropped 4; count of bases not matched to a gene: 8. The CDR3 sequence: CASSATGNGETQYF. CDR3 nucleotide sequence: TGTGCCAGCAGCGCGACAGGGAACGGAGAGACCCAGTACTTC.

The genes are TRBV7-9 and TRBJ1-1, with D possibly TRBD1 on 6 matching bases. The germline V gene has CDR1 SEHNR and CDR2 FQNEAQ (reference sequence). The CDR3 sequence is 15 residues long. The germline V and J ends were trimmed by 5 bases and 1 base, with 14 bases remaining between them. In DNA form, the CDR3 reads TGTGCCAGCAGCCAATGGACAGAACAGAACACTGAAGCTTTCTTT. Translated: CASSQWTEQNTEAFF.

The chain has TRBV3-1 (or the pseudogene TRBV3-2) and TRBJ2-7; 7 nucleotides line up with TRBD2. The CDR3 spans 15 residues. The V and J ends lost 1 base and 6 bases, in that order; junction bases with no gene match: 9. Germline values: CDR1 LGHDT, CDR2 YNNKEL (reference sequence). The CDR3 loop is CASSQVGRGRVEQYF. CDR3 DNA: TGTGCCAGCAGCCAAGTGGGGCGAGGGAGGGTCGAGCAGTACTTC.